A single sample is the source of the 28 T cell receptor beta chains below, sequenced in a study of T cells after posttransplantation cyclophosphamide. Method: immunoSEQ multiplex PCR; TCRdb's copy keeps in-frame clones and lacks some. Among around 14,000 clones listed, approximately 80% were seen once. The sequenced sample consisted of memory CD4+ T cells sorted from PBMCs. The receptors were gathered from a man aged 50-59 years.

The chain employs TRBV4-1 and TRBJ2-1; 10 nucleotides agree with TRBD2. The CDR3 loop spans 15 amino acids. Looked up from germline, CDR1 is MGHRA and CDR2 is YSYEKL. V dropped 6 bases and J dropped 5; count of bases not matched to a gene: 7. This CDR3 is CASRSGLAGDNEQFF. The CDR3 nucleotides are TGCGCCAGCAGGTCGGGGCTAGCGGGAGACAATGAGCAGTTCTTC.

V gene TRBV6-1 combines with J gene TRBJ2-2; 7 bases map to TRBD2. The CDR3 sequence is 15 residues long. Germline values: CDR1 MNHNS, CDR2 SASEGT. The trim removed 6 bases at V and 6 bases at J, leaving 10 bases unmatched. CDR3 coding DNA: TGTGCCAGCAGGGGGCGGGGGTTCCCGTCCGGGGAGCTGTTTTTT. Translated, it gives CASRGRGFPSGELFF.

This clone was seen a few times. The chain joins TRBV10-2 to TRBJ1-3; 7 bases fit TRBD1. The CDR3 is 14 amino acids. Germline CDR1 WSHSY, CDR2 SAAADI. With V trimmed by 6 bases and J by 3 bases, 5 bases remained unmatched. CDR3: CASSRGQDGNTIYF. In DNA, the CDR3 is TGCGCCAGCAGCCGAGGACAGGATGGAAACACCATATATTTT.

This chain connects TRBV29-1 to TRBJ1-5; TRBD1 agrees at 7 bases. Germline CDR1 SQVTM, CDR2 ANQGSEA. The V segment lost 3 bases and the J segment 6 bases; nucleotides outside the gene matches: 5. This CDR3 is 13 amino acids long. The CDR3 sequence: CSVEQGEGQPQHF. In nucleotides, the CDR3 is TGCAGCGTTGAGCAGGGGGAAGGTCAGCCCCAGCATTTT.

V is TRBV19 and J is TRBJ2-1, with D possibly being TRBD2 (7 bases). The CDR3 sequence is 16 residues long. V lost 6 bases and J lost 6, with 21 bases in between. Germline loops: CDR1 LNHDA, CDR2 SQIVND (reference sequence). The CDR3 spells CASSRIAGLGGNEQFF. The DNA of the CDR3 is TGTGCCAGTAGCCGAATCGCCGGACTAGGGGGCAATGAGCAGTTCTTC.

The rearrangement joins TRBV14 to TRBJ2-5; tentatively, D is TRBD2 (6 bases). Trimming took off 4 bases at V and 5 bases at J, with 20 bases between the two ends. The CDR3 is made up of 16 amino acids. Germline-derived CDR1 and CDR2 are SGHDN and FVKESK. CDR3 sequence: CASSPALAGRRETQYF. The CDR3 DNA reads as TGTGCCAGCAGCCCGGCCCTGGCGGGAAGGCGTGAGACCCAGTACTTC.

The chain carries TRBV30 and TRBJ2-5, with TRBD1 as a possible D gene (6 bases). This CDR3 region has 14 residues. V was pared by 5 bases and J by 1 base, with 14 bases between. CDR1 is GTSNPN, CDR2 SVGIG, per germline (reference sequence). The DNA for the CDR3 is TGTGCCTGGCCCGGACAGCGATTCCAAGAGACCCAGTACTTC. Translated: CAWPGQRFQETQYF.

This clone turned up a few times. The chain uses TRBV29-1 and TRBJ2-7, with a tentative D call TRBD1 (5 bases). Germline V gene data show CDR1 as SQVTM and CDR2 as ANQGSEA. This CDR3 region has 14 residues. V was trimmed by 7 bases and J by 2 bases, leaving 18 bases between them. Here the CDR3 reads CSGIPQGRPYEQYF. The CDR3 nucleotides are TGCAGCGGGATCCCCCAGGGAAGGCCCTACGAGCAGTACTTC.

This chain uses TRBV19 with TRBJ2-5; the match to TRBD1 covers 7 bases. Germline CDR1 reads LNHDA; CDR2 reads SQIVND (reference sequence). The V gene end was trimmed by 7 bases and the J gene end by 2 bases; junction bases not matched to a gene: 10. The CDR3 has 15 residues. CDR3 residues: CASNPRTGIQETQYF. The CDR3 coding sequence is TGTGCCAGTAATCCGAGGACAGGTATACAAGAGACCCAGTACTTC.

The chain employs TRBV2 and TRBJ1-2; D is undetermined. Germline CDR1 reads SNHLY; CDR2 reads FYNNEI. CDR3 length: 13 amino acids. The germline V and J ends were trimmed by 1 base and 2 bases, with 5 bases remaining between them. The CDR3 nucleotides read TGTGCCAGCAGTGAAGGGCAGAACTATGGCTACACCTTC. Amino acids: CASSEGQNYGYTF.

In the case of this clone: A junction end diverges from the germline sequence, so it may reflect a read error. This chain connects TRBV7-9 to TRBJ2-1; D is perhaps TRBD1 (7 bases). This CDR3 contains 16 residues. The germline V gene encodes CDR1 SEHNR and CDR2 FQNEAQ (reference sequence). The CDR3 loop reads CASSHPRDSGRPERFF. CDR3 coding DNA: TGTGCCAGCAGCCACCCTCGGGACAGCGGGCGCCCCGAGCGGTTCTTC.

This chain links TRBV7-2 with TRBJ2-1; TRBD2 matches at 8 bases. After removal of 5 bases from V and 5 bases from J, the junction contained 8 bases not matched to a gene. The germline gives CDR1 SGHTA, CDR2 FQGNSA. The CDR3 has 15 amino acids. The CDR3 reads CASSPGGAQNNEQFF. CDR3 nucleotide sequence: TGTGCCAGCAGCCCCGGGGGGGCCCAGAACAATGAGCAGTTCTTC.

The V and J genes are TRBV29-1 and TRBJ1-1; tentatively, D is TRBD1 (5 bases). This CDR3 spans 16 amino acids. The ends were cut back, 4 bases at V and 5 bases at J, with 23 bases in the middle. In germline, CDR1 is SQVTM, CDR2 ANQGSEA. The CDR3 is CSVVGGFGRAGTEAFF. The CDR3 coding sequence is TGCAGCGTTGTGGGGGGGTTTGGCCGGGCGGGGACTGAAGCTTTCTTT.

The chain recombines TRBV6-5 with TRBJ1-2; TRBD1 aligns across 7 bases. The CDR3 totals 14 residues. The J segment lost 7 bases and the V segment lost 4 bases, leaving 9 bases of the junction unmatched. Per germline, CDR1 MNHEY and CDR2 SVGAGI. The CDR3 loop is CASSFGTAPSGYTF. CDR3 sequence (DNA): TGTGCCAGCAGTTTCGGGACAGCCCCCTCTGGCTACACCTTC.

The V and J genes are TRBV28 and TRBJ1-6; D gene uncertain. CDR1 is MDHEN and CDR2 is SYDVKM in the germline V gene. Trimming stripped 6 bases from V and 0 bases from J, with 12 bases between. CDR3 length equals 16 residues. For the CDR3, the DNA is TGTGCCAGCAGGCAGAGACACAGCTCCTATAATTCACCCCTCCACTTT. It translates to CASRQRHSSYNSPLHF.

The chain joins TRBV18 to TRBJ1-1; D might be TRBD1 (6 bases). CDR1 KGHSH and CDR2 LQKENI come from the germline V gene. Deletions cut 3 bases from V and 3 bases from J, with 11 bases between. This CDR3 has 14 amino acids. The CDR3 nucleotides are TGTGCCAGCTCACCGGGGGGGCAGGACACTGAAGCTTTCTTT. It codes for CASSPGGQDTEAFF.

V is TRBV5-8 and J is TRBJ2-1; D not certain. Trimming removed 1 base from V and 9 bases from J, with 5 bases in between. The CDR3 has 11 residues. The germline V gene has CDR1 SGHTS and CDR2 YDEGEE. DNA for the CDR3: TGTGCCAGCAGCTTGTCCGGTGAGCAGTTCTTC. Protein: CASSLSGEQFF.

This clone was seen a few times. The chain links TRBV4-2 to TRBJ2-3, with 7 nucleotides matching TRBD2. Unmatched junction bases numbered 7, after V lost 1 base and J lost 3 bases. Germline-derived CDR1 and CDR2 are LGHNA and YNFKEQ. The length of the CDR3 is 16 residues. For the CDR3, the DNA is TGTGCCAGCAGCCAAGTTGGGGGGGGTTTAACAGATACGCAGTATTTT. As protein: CASSQVGGGLTDTQYF.

In its sample, this clone was seen once. This chain connects TRBV5-4 to TRBJ2-1; weak D call: TRBD2 (7 bases). CDR1 is SGHNT and CDR2 is YYREEE in the germline V gene (reference sequence). This CDR3 has 16 residues. V dropped 4 bases and J dropped 0 bases, with 14 bases sitting between them. The CDR3 loop is CASSVGGASSYNEQFF. CDR3 DNA: TGTGCCAGCAGCGTTGGGGGGGCCTCCTCCTACAATGAGCAGTTCTTC.

The chain is built from TRBV2 and TRBJ1-4; D remains ambiguous. The CDR3 totals 11 residues. Trimming stripped 8 bases from V and 10 bases from J, with 11 bases between. The germline CDR1 and CDR2 sequences are SNHLY and FYNNEI. The CDR3 region has the DNA TGTGCCAGCGAGGGTCGGGGAAAACTGTTTTTT. Its translation: CASEGRGKLFF.

CDR3 loop: CASSIGLAGSTDTQYF. The CDR3, as DNA: TGTGCCAGTAGTATCGGGTTAGCGGGTAGCACAGATACGCAGTATTTT. The rearrangement links TRBV19 to TRBJ2-3; the match to TRBD2 covers 7 bases. This CDR3 comprises 16 residues. V lost 3 bases and J lost 0; bases outside the gene matches: 6. Germline V lookup: CDR1 LNHDA, CDR2 SQIVND (reference sequence).

In DNA form, the CDR3 reads TGTGCCAGCAGCAACCGAAGGGGCCTATACAATGAGCAGTTCTTC. The encoded protein is CASSNRRGLYNEQFF. The chain employs TRBV7-9 and TRBJ2-1; possibly TRBD1 for D (5 bases). Germline V CDR1 and CDR2: SEHNR, FQNEAQ (reference sequence). This CDR3 has 15 amino acids. Trimming pared 5 bases from V and 4 bases from J, leaving 15 bases between.

This clone was observed a handful of times. The V and J genes are TRBV9 and TRBJ2-7, with TRBD2 identical over 7 bases. The junction had 4 bases not matched to a gene; V was cut back by 0 bases and J by 4 bases. The CDR3 consists of 14 residues. Germline assignment: CDR1 SGDLS and CDR2 YYNGEE. As DNA, the CDR3 is TGTGCCAGCAGCGTAGGCGGGAGAGGGTACGAGCAGTACTTC. It translates to CASSVGGRGYEQYF. The whole variable domain, remainder taken from reference TRBV9 and TRBJ2-7, is DSGVTQTPKHLITATGQRVTLRCSPRSGDLSVYWYQQSLDQGLQFLIQYYNGEERAKGNILERFSAQQFPDLHSELNLSSLELGDSALYFCASSVGGRGYEQYFGPGTRLTVT.

The chain is built from TRBV5-6 and TRBJ2-1, with D perhaps TRBD2 (6 bases). CDR3 length equals 15 residues. V lost 1 base and J lost 0, with 8 bases in between. Germline CDR1 reads SGHDT; CDR2 reads YYEEEE. Here the CDR3 DNA reads TGTGCCAGCAGCTTGTTCGGGAGCTCCTACAATGAGCAGTTCTTC. Amino acid sequence: CASSLFGSSYNEQFF. Based on the CDR3 plus reference TRBV5-6 and TRBJ2-1, the full variable domain is DAGVTQSPTHLIKTRGQQVTLRCSPKSGHDTVSWYQQALGQGPQFIFQYYEEEERQRGNFPDRFSGHQFPNYSSELNVNALLLGDSALYLCASSLFGSSYNEQFFGPGTRLTVL.

The rearrangement joins TRBV7-3 to TRBJ2-7, with D maybe TRBD2 (5 bases). V dropped 1 base and J dropped 1 base, with 23 bases sitting between them. This CDR3 spans 19 amino acids. Germline V gene sequence: CDR1 SGHTA, CDR2 FQGTGA. CDR3 in amino acids: CASSLISLYVSGWSYEQYF. For the CDR3, the DNA is TGTGCCAGCAGCTTAATATCCCTGTATGTATCGGGGTGGTCCTACGAGCAGTACTTC.

The rearrangement uses TRBV7-2 and TRBJ2-1; possibly TRBD1 for D (5 bases). CDR1 and CDR2 (germline): SGHTA, FQGNSA. V dropped 1 base and J dropped 2 bases, with 9 bases sitting between them. This CDR3 comprises 15 residues. CDR3 DNA sequence: TGTGCCAGCAGCTTAGAGGGGCACCCCTACAATGAGCAGTTCTTC. The encoded protein is CASSLEGHPYNEQFF.

The V and J genes are TRBV4-3 and TRBJ1-1, with D uncertain. CDR1 and CDR2 from the germline V gene are LGHNA and YSLEER. V was clipped by 4 bases and J by 4 bases, with 16 bases between them. There are 15 residues in the CDR3. The CDR3 nucleotides read TGCGCCAGCAGCCGAAACGGGGATGGCGCCACTGAAGCTTTCTTT. This translates into CASSRNGDGATEAFF.

This chain joins TRBV5-4 and TRBJ2-7; D not resolved. Trimming shortened V by 2 bases and J by 3 bases, and 6 bases separated the two germline ends. The CDR3 consists of 12 residues. Looked up from germline, CDR1 is SGHNT and CDR2 is YYREEE (reference sequence). The chain's CDR3 is CASSLRGYEQYF. The CDR3 DNA is TGTGCCAGCAGCTTAAGAGGCTACGAGCAGTACTTC.